Shown below are 20 T cell receptor beta chains from a single sample sequenced in a study of shared clonotypes between healthy human individuals. Profiling relied on immunoSEQ multiplex PCR, and the TCRdb table lists in-frame clones only, not all of them. In the table there are about 2.4 million clones, 90% to 95% of which are singletons. Input material: naive CD4+ T cells sorted from blood. As for subset: CD45RA+ positively selected. The receptors were gathered from a man aged 18 to 30 in good health.

The chain employs TRBV20-1 and TRBJ2-7; a possible D gene is TRBD1 (6 bases). This CDR3 comprises 11 residues. The V gene's germline CDR1 is DFQATT and CDR2 SNEGSKA (reference sequence). DNA for the CDR3: TGCATGCTGACAGGCTCCTACGAGCAGTACTTC. Residues: CMLTGSYEQYF.

The chain uses TRBV28 and TRBJ2-5, with TRBD1 identical over 11 bases. Trimming took 4 bases from V and 5 from J; bases not matched to a gene: 6. The CDR3 totals 15 residues. Germline values: CDR1 MDHEN, CDR2 SYDVKM. DNA for the CDR3: TGTGCCAGCAGTTCAATCCGGGACAGGGGGGAGACCCAGTACTTC. This codes for CASSSIRDRGETQYF. The whole variable domain, filled in from reference TRBV28 and TRBJ2-5, reads DVKVTQSSRYLVKRTGEKVFLECVQDMDHENMFWYRQDPGLGLRLIYFSYDVKMKEKGDIPEGYSVSREKKERFSLILESASTNQTSMYLCASSSIRDRGETQYFGPGTRLLVL.

This clone was picked up a small number of times. Other nucleotide sequences in the sample specify the same CDR3. This chain joins TRBV28 and TRBJ2-7; no clear D gene. V was cut by 2 bases and J by 4 bases, with 6 bases left in between. CDR1 and CDR2 (germline): MDHEN, SYDVKM. This CDR3 region has 12 residues. Written as DNA, the CDR3 is TGTGCCAGCAGTTTAGTTCCGTACGAGCAGTACTTC. This translates into CASSLVPYEQYF. Full variable domain (remainder filled in from reference TRBV28 and TRBJ2-7): DVKVTQSSRYLVKRTGEKVFLECVQDMDHENMFWYRQDPGLGLRLIYFSYDVKMKEKGDIPEGYSVSREKKERFSLILESASTNQTSMYLCASSLVPYEQYFGPGTRLTVT.

V usage is TRBV5-4 and J usage is TRBJ2-3, with D unresolved. The germline V gene encodes CDR1 SGHNT and CDR2 YYREEE (reference sequence). CDR3 length equals 15 residues. The V and J ends lost 4 bases and 4 bases respectively, with 16 bases between them. CDR3: CASSVTSKGPDTQYF. DNA for the CDR3: TGTGCCAGCAGCGTAACCTCCAAGGGCCCAGATACGCAGTATTTT.

This chain's CDR3 is CASSVRQGQNTEAFF. Written as DNA, the CDR3 is TGTGCCAGCAGCGTACGACAGGGACAGAACACTGAAGCTTTCTTT. V usage is TRBV7-9 and J usage is TRBJ1-1, with 7 nucleotides matching TRBD1. The germline V gene has CDR1 SEHNR and CDR2 FQNEAQ (reference sequence). V lost 5 bases, J lost 1 base, and 7 bases stayed unmatched. CDR3 length: 15 residues. Full variable domain (rest looked up from reference TRBV7-9 and TRBJ1-1): DTGVSQNPRHKITKRGQNVTFRCDPISEHNRLYWYRQTLGQGPEFLTYFQNEAQLEKSRLLSDRFSAERPKGSFSTLEIQRTEQGDSAMYLCASSVRQGQNTEAFFGQGTRLTVV.

The V call is TRBV15, the J call TRBJ2-3; 8 bases line up with TRBD1. The CDR3 covers 18 residues. J was trimmed by 2 bases and V by 0 bases; bases with no gene match: 10. Looked up from germline, CDR1 is LNHNV and CDR2 is YYDKDF (reference sequence). The CDR3 DNA sequence: TGTGCCACCAGCAGAGATCTATCAGGGGGCCGTTCCACAGATACGCAGTATTTT. Its protein product is CATSRDLSGGRSTDTQYF.

This chain connects TRBV5-4 to TRBJ2-3; tentatively, D is TRBD1 (6 bases). Germline V gene lookup returns CDR1 SGHNT and CDR2 YYREEE (reference sequence). Trimming left V 4 bases short and J 5 bases short, with 17 bases between. The CDR3 has 15 amino acids. The CDR3 DNA follows: TGTGCCAGCAGCCCCTATGAGGGGGTCCGAGATACGCAGTATTTT. It is translated as CASSPYEGVRDTQYF.

This clone appeared once. The chain combines TRBV18 with TRBJ2-1; 7 bases are shared with TRBD2. The CDR3 length is 16 residues. Germline-derived CDR1 and CDR2 are KGHSH and LQKENI. V shed 1 base, J shed 8 bases, and the junction held 11 bases outside the gene matches. The CDR3 bases are TGTGCCAGCTCACCACGTGCGGGAGCGGATTCTGATGAGCAGTTCTTC. It specifies CASSPRAGADSDEQFF.

The gene calls are TRBV28 and TRBJ2-7, with 8 bases fitting TRBD2. J was trimmed by 3 bases and V by 6 bases; bases with no gene match: 7. Germline CDR1 MDHEN, CDR2 SYDVKM. This CDR3 is built from 14 residues. CDR3 amino acids: CASRPFGGGYEQYF. The CDR3 DNA sequence: TGTGCCAGCAGACCGTTCGGGGGGGGCTACGAGCAGTACTTC.

V usage is TRBV6-1 and J usage is TRBJ1-5, with a weak D call TRBD1 (5 bases). CDR1 MNHNS and CDR2 SASEGT come from the germline V gene. V shed 4 bases and J shed 0 bases, with 13 bases lying between them. The CDR3 runs 16 residues. The DNA of the CDR3 is TGTGCCAGCAGTGTTGTCTGGGACTATAGCAATCAGCCCCAGCATTTT. The encoded protein is CASSVVWDYSNQPQHF.

The chain has TRBV15 and TRBJ2-7; TRBD2 matches 8 bases. With V trimmed by 0 bases and J by 0 bases, 4 bases remained unmatched. Germline assignment: CDR1 LNHNV and CDR2 YYDKDF (reference sequence). The CDR3 sequence is 16 residues long. The CDR3: CATSRDKSGSSYEQYF. CDR3 sequence (DNA): TGTGCCACCAGCAGAGATAAGAGCGGGAGCTCCTACGAGCAGTACTTC.

Remarks on this clone: The same CDR3 arises from other DNA sequences in this sample as well. V gene TRBV7-6 combines with J gene TRBJ2-7; D remains unclear. Germline CDR1 is SGHVS and CDR2 is FNYEAQ. CDR3 length: 13 residues. Trimming removed 2 bases from V and 1 base from J, with 6 bases in between. CDR3 residues: CASSLRDSYEQYF. The CDR3 DNA follows: TGTGCCAGCAGCTTAAGAGATTCCTACGAGCAGTACTTC.

Only a few counts were recorded for this clone. This specimen includes other DNA sequences encoding the same CDR3. The rearrangement links TRBV4-2 to TRBJ2-7; D ambiguous. Deletions cut 0 bases from V and 4 bases from J, with 1 base between. Germline assignment: CDR1 LGHNA and CDR2 YNFKEQ. The CDR3 loop spans 11 amino acids. Here the CDR3 DNA reads TGTGCCAGCAGCCAAGATTACGAGCAGTACTTC. It yields the protein CASSQDYEQYF.

V is TRBV5-1 and J is TRBJ2-7; D is possibly TRBD1 or TRBD2 (5 bases each). This CDR3 contains 17 residues. Trimming pared 4 bases from V and 6 bases from J, leaving 26 bases between. In germline, CDR1 is SGHRS, CDR2 YFSETQ. CDR3 loop: CASSPHKFSGAPTEQYF. DNA of the CDR3: TGCGCCAGCAGCCCCCACAAATTCTCCGGGGCCCCTACCGAGCAGTACTTC.

This clone was detected only once. The chain recombines TRBV5-1 with TRBJ2-5; 12 bases line up with TRBD2. The CDR3 consists of 21 residues. V was pared by 4 bases and J by 2 bases, with 21 bases of the junction left unmatched. Germline CDR1 is SGHRS and CDR2 is YFSETQ. The CDR3 DNA sequence: TGCGCCAGCAGCATAGGGACAATGCTAGCGGGAGGGCGAACTTATCAAGAGACCCAGTACTTC. Amino acids: CASSIGTMLAGGRTYQETQYF.

This chain connects TRBV5-5 to TRBJ1-1; D is uncertain. CDR1 and CDR2 (germline): SGHKS, YYEKEE (reference sequence). V was clipped by 3 bases and J by 1 base, with 10 bases between them. The CDR3 consists of 14 residues. The CDR3 here is CASSSSASNTEAFF. DNA of the CDR3: TGTGCCAGCAGCTCATCGGCCTCGAACACTGAAGCTTTCTTT. Combining the CDR3 with reference TRBV5-5 and TRBJ1-1 gives the whole variable domain DAGVTQSPTHLIKTRGQQVTLRCSPISGHKSVSWYQQVLGQGPQFIFQYYEKEERGRGNFPDRFSARQFPNYSSELNVNALLLGDSALYLCASSSSASNTEAFFGQGTRLTVV.

On this clone itself: The sample has other DNA sequences that encode this CDR3 too. The V and J genes are TRBV6-1 and TRBJ1-2; 7 bases are shared with TRBD1. CDR3 size: 14 residues. The V gene end was trimmed by 0 bases and the J gene end by 4 bases; junction bases not matched to a gene: 2. From germline, CDR1 is MNHNS and CDR2 SASEGT. CDR3: CASSEAGTAYGYTF. The CDR3 DNA sequence: TGTGCCAGCAGTGAAGCGGGGACAGCCTATGGCTACACCTTC.

This clone occurred a few times. V usage is TRBV12-5 and J usage is TRBJ1-6; no definite D call. Germline CDR1 is LGHNT and CDR2 is FRNRAP. This CDR3 spans 13 amino acids. V lost 2 bases, J lost 5 bases, and 4 bases lay in between. Written as DNA, the CDR3 is TGTGCTAGTGGTTTGACGGATAATTCACCCCTCCACTTT. Amino acids: CASGLTDNSPLHF.

The J gene is TRBJ2-7, the V gene TRBV7-9; 8 bases align to TRBD2. CDR3 length equals 16 residues. Germline loops: CDR1 SEHNR, CDR2 FQNEAQ (reference sequence). The junction had 11 bases not matched to a gene; V was cut back by 7 bases and J by 0 bases. CDR3 sequence: CASTTYSGKDSYEQYF. DNA for the CDR3: TGTGCCAGCACCACCTATAGCGGGAAGGACTCCTACGAGCAGTACTTC.

CDR3 amino acids: CASSLGLGTVNEKLFF. CDR3 bases: TGCGCCAGCAGCTTGGGGCTAGGGACAGTGAATGAAAAACTGTTTTTT. The chain carries TRBV5-1 and TRBJ1-4; TRBD1 matches 7 bases. V lost 0 bases and J lost 5; bases outside the gene matches: 7. CDR3 size: 16 residues. Germline-derived CDR1 and CDR2 are SGHRS and YFSETQ.